This is a list of T cell receptor beta chains from one sample in a study of cytotoxic CD8 clonotypes in ibrutinib-treated CLL. The protocol was immunoSEQ multiplex PCR, while the TCRdb copy is restricted to in-frame clones and leaves out a portion. The sample has tens of thousands of clones, roughly 72% seen once. Sequenced material: PBMCs, taken after 12 months of ibrutinib treatment. These receptors were collected from a human donor with chronic lymphocytic leukemia. The CDR3 runs from the conserved cysteine through the conserved F or W. Fields, in order: J gene, V gene, CDR3 protein.

>TRBJ1-6|TRBV4-2
CASSPYWTEERSPLHF
>TRBJ2-7|TRBV7-2
CASGAGEYEQYF
>TRBJ2-7|TRBV30
CAWSPDRGYYEQYF
>TRBJ1-1|TRBV6-1
CASRGTGEFGEAFF
>TRBJ2-6|TRBV19
CASSIKTGTQVGANVLTF
>TRBJ1-2|TRBV5-1
CASSSGTGSYGYTF
>TRBJ2-2|TRBV6-5
CASSSGQGINTGELFF
>TRBJ1-2|TRBV9
CASSAGLGDGYTF
>TRBJ2-5|TRBV7-6
CASSLVKEETQYF
>TRBJ2-5|TRBV5-1
CASSLAAGMRGETQYF
>TRBJ2-7|TRBV28
CASSFPRGGTGNSYEQYF
>TRBJ1-1|TRBV2
CASTGTANTEAFF
>TRBJ2-2|TRBV29-1
CSVEFTGELFF
>TRBJ2-5|TRBV25-1
CASSDFRGQETQYF
>TRBJ1-2|TRBV5-1
CASSLKGRKKNYGYTF
>TRBJ2-2|TRBV19
CASSIQGIAGELFF
>TRBJ2-3|TRBV6-5
CASTRGGVSTDTQYF